The present T cell receptor beta chain was sequenced within a study of post-analysis software for immune sequencing data. General study results and limits: Controls had lower frequencies than patients of 4 or 5 TRBV segments, which included TRBV5-6, TRBV5-1 and TRBV20-1. In multiple sclerosis, normalized Chao1 diversity was significantly below that of controls.

Comment on this clonotype: Its cognate antigen is unknown.

The authors incorporated unique molecular identifiers into the TCR beta cDNA libraries. TCRdb analysed the PCR reads with MiXCR anew, one entry per CDR3 protein. The sample lists 750,000 to 950,000 distinct CDR3 sequences; about 57% were seen once. The length of the CDR3 is 15 residues. From germline, CDR1 is LGHNA and CDR2 YNFKEQ. Trimming at V came to 5 bases and at J to 5 bases, leaving 7 bases not matched to a gene. The receptor was derived from a girl aged 10-17 years with multiple sclerosis. The sequencing sample was made of blood. The chain has TRBV4-2 and TRBJ2-7; 12 bases match TRBD2. This chain's CDR3 is CASSSRLAGAHEQYF. For the CDR3, the DNA is TGTGCCAGCAGCTCCCGACTAGCGGGAGCTCACGAGCAGTACTTC.